This T cell receptor beta chain was captured by sequencing in a study of blood T cell repertoires in COVID-19. Turning to the study itself: In each case, the material was cDNA or gDNA derived from T cells, B-cell-depleted T cells, or PBMCs.

Participant age was about 18 to 95 years, and participants resided in 25 or so US areas. Each participant's cohort was designated according to participant-reported clinical history. There are 13 residues in the CDR3. The germline V gene has CDR1 SGHVS and CDR2 FNYEAQ. The ends were cut back, 5 bases at V and 1 base at J, with 8 bases in the middle. Sequencing used immunoSEQ multiplex PCR; TCRdb keeps in-frame clones, though not all of them. The sample records around 280,000 clones, roughly nine tenths being singletons. The V call is TRBV7-6, the J call TRBJ1-1; maybe TRBD1 (5 bases). The sequence came from a woman in her thirties or forties who had recovered from COVID-19. Sequencing was performed on PBMCs or T cells enriched from blood (not recorded which). CDR3 coding DNA: TGTGCCAGCAGCGTACAGGAGAACACTGAAGCTTTCTTT. It codes for CASSVQENTEAFF.